The 24 T cell receptor beta chains reported below all come from one sample, sequenced in a study of T cells in Graves' hyperthyroidism and ophthalmopathy (dated 2019 in TCRdb). Library creation used multiplex PCR. The instrument was an Illumina HiSeq 2000. The TCR beta CDR3 regions were amplified from the RNA transcripts. The first round of RT-PCR for the TCR CDR3 was performed with the HTBI primer set and the Qiagen OneStep RT-PCR kit. TCRdb trimmed the raw reads at Q25, called clones with MiXCR and kept productive beta chains. Identical CDR3 protein sequences are pooled into one entry, listed with their most common genes and DNA. A total of a few hundred thousand distinct CDR3 sequences appear in this sample, 35% to 55% of them only once. The ten largest account for roughly 8.2% of the sample. Sequenced material: peripheral blood or thyroid tissue (not recorded which). These receptors were collected from a woman aged 18-35 years with Graves' hyperthyroidism. Donor details come from another sample of the same person, matched by shared clones.

This clonotype showed up many times. The rearrangement joins TRBV25-1 to TRBJ1-2, with a weak D call TRBD1 (6 bases). Trimming took off 3 bases at V and 3 bases at J, with 14 bases between the two ends. The CDR3 sequence is 15 residues long. Germline V gene lookup returns CDR1 MGHDK and CDR2 SYGVNS. CDR3: CASSEGGAQDYGYTF. CDR3 DNA sequence: TGTGCCAGCAGTGAGGGGGGGGCACAAGACTATGGCTACACCTTC.

Regarding this clonotype: The junction does not match germline at one end; this may be a read error. J is TRBJ1-6 and V is TRBV7-7; D is unclear. This CDR3 is built from 16 residues. CDR1 SSHAT and CDR2 FNYEAQ come from the germline V gene (reference sequence). The CDR3 sequence: CASSLPSANQSSPLHF. DNA for the CDR3: TGCGCCAGCAGCCTTCCATCTGCGAACCAGAGTTCACCCCTCCACTTT. The full variable domain, rest sourced from reference TRBV7-7 and TRBJ1-6, is GAGVSQSPRYKVTKRGQDVTLRCDPISSHATLYWYQQALGQGPEFLTYFNYEAQPDKSGLPSDRFSAERPEGSISTLTIQRTEQRDSAMYRCASSLPSANQSSPLHFGNGTRLTVT.

Here the CDR3 reads CASSPTPGWNSPLHF. CDR3 bases: TGTGCCAGTAGCCCCACGCCGGGGTGGAATTCACCCCTCCACTTT. The rearrangement links TRBV19 to TRBJ1-6; no definite D call. Trimming shortened V by 6 bases and J by 7 bases, and 16 bases separated the two germline ends. Germline loops: CDR1 LNHDA, CDR2 SQIVND (reference sequence). CDR3 length: 15 residues.

The chain carries TRBV25-1 and TRBJ2-7; 11 positions match TRBD2. The V segment lost 6 bases and the J segment 4 bases; nucleotides outside the gene matches: 5. The CDR3 is made up of 14 amino acids. The germline V gene has CDR1 MGHDK and CDR2 SYGVNS. The CDR3 loop reads CASRPLAGVYEQYF. In DNA, the CDR3 is TGTGCCAGCAGACCACTAGCGGGAGTATACGAGCAGTACTTC.

This clonotype was seen a few times. The CDR3 is CASSEDGNNSNQPQHF. CDR3 sequence (DNA): TGCGCCAGCAGTGAGGACGGGAATAATAGCAATCAGCCCCAGCATTTT. The chain couples TRBV10-1 to TRBJ1-5; no definite D call. Looked up from germline, CDR1 is WNHNN and CDR2 is SYGVQD (reference sequence). The CDR3 has 16 amino acids. Between the trimmed V and J ends, which lost 2 bases and 0 bases, there was a span of 11 bases.

As to this clonotype: The junction and the germline gene differ at one end; a read error may be behind it. This chain uses TRBV2 with TRBJ2-7, with TRBD2 matching over 10 bases. Looked up from germline, CDR1 is SNHLY and CDR2 is FYNNEI. The CDR3 is 16 residues long. The CDR3 coding sequence is TGTGCCATCAGTGAGGACAGGGCTAGCGGGAGCTACGAGCAGTACTTC. As protein: CAISEDRASGSYEQYF.

This chain uses TRBV20-1 with TRBJ2-7; a weak D match, TRBD1 (5 bases). Trimming took 5 bases from V and 4 from J, leaving 12 bases between them. The CDR3 consists of 12 residues. Germline lookup yields CDR1 DFQATT and CDR2 SNEGSKA (reference sequence). CDR3 in DNA: TGCAGTGCTTGGCCAGGGCGTTACGAGCAGTACTTC. Its translation: CSAWPGRYEQYF.

This clonotype was counted a few times. A much larger clone lies a single base off, so this may be a read error. This chain joins TRBV29-1 and TRBJ1-1, with D uncertain. This CDR3 has 12 residues. Per the germline V gene, CDR1 is SQVTM and CDR2 is ANQGSEA. V was pared by 4 bases and J by 0 bases, with 6 bases between. The CDR3 nucleotides are TGCAGCGTTGTAATAATGAACACTGAAGCTTTCTTT. Amino acid sequence: CSVVIMNTEAFF.

In this sample, this clonotype turned up many times. The chain couples TRBV24-1 to TRBJ1-2; D is possibly TRBD1 (5 bases). From germline, CDR1 is KGHDR and CDR2 SFDVKD. Trimming removed 4 bases from V and 3 bases from J, with 11 bases in between. The CDR3 is made up of 14 amino acids. CDR3 region: CATSESPTDYGYTF. The CDR3 DNA reads TGTGCCACCAGTGAAAGCCCGACAGACTATGGCTACACCTTC.

Ten or more counts support this clonotype. The chain uses TRBV25-1 and TRBJ2-7, with TRBD1 matching over 9 bases. With 5 bases clipped from V and 2 bases from J, the junction kept 7 bases outside the gene matches. Per germline, CDR1 MGHDK and CDR2 SYGVNS. The CDR3 length is 15 residues. CDR3 DNA: TGTGCCAGCAGTCGCCGACAGGGGGAAGCCTACGAGCAGTACTTC. This sequence encodes CASSRRQGEAYEQYF.

The V and J genes are TRBV4-2 and TRBJ1-6, with TRBD1 matching 9 bases. This CDR3 spans 15 amino acids. Germline-derived CDR1 and CDR2 are LGHNA and YNFKEQ. V lost 4 bases, J lost 7 bases, and 5 bases stayed unmatched. CDR3 bases: TGTGCCAGCAGCCCAACCGGGACAGGGAATTCACCCCTCCACTTT. Translation gives CASSPTGTGNSPLHF.

This clonotype has a count of ten or more. V gene TRBV2 combines with J gene TRBJ2-5; D call uncertain. The V end lost 1 base, the J end lost 6 bases, and 9 bases lay between the germline ends. The germline gives CDR1 SNHLY, CDR2 FYNNEI. CDR3 length: 13 amino acids. Written as DNA, the CDR3 is TGTGCCAGCAGTGAAGAGGGATATCAGACCCAGTACTTC. This gives the protein CASSEEGYQTQYF.

This clonotype appeared a single time. The chain employs TRBV11-2 and TRBJ2-5; D gene ambiguous. The CDR3 runs to 13 residues. Germline values: CDR1 SGHAT, CDR2 FQNNGV. V lost 6 bases and J 3 bases, leaving 11 bases between the germline ends. In DNA, the CDR3 is TGTGCCAGCAGAGGCGCGTCCAAAGAGACCCAGTACTTC. As protein: CASRGASKETQYF.

V gene TRBV29-1 combines with J gene TRBJ1-1; the D is unclear. Germline V lookup: CDR1 SQVTM, CDR2 ANQGSEA. The CDR3 sequence is 14 residues long. Trimming left V 5 bases short and J 0 bases short, with 13 bases between. For the CDR3, the DNA is TGCAGCGTTAGAGGGTACAGCATGAACACTGAAGCTTTCTTT. Protein sequence: CSVRGYSMNTEAFF.

This clonotype came up many times. This chain joins TRBV7-2 and TRBJ1-1, with D unclear. V lost 5 bases to trimming and J lost 3 bases, with 4 bases between them. Germline loops: CDR1 SGHTA, CDR2 FQGNSA. There are 11 residues in the CDR3. For the CDR3, the DNA is TGTGCCAGCAGCCTGTACACTGAAGCTTTCTTT. Amino acids: CASSLYTEAFF.

This sequence joins TRBV4-2 and TRBJ1-2, with TRBD1 as a possible D gene (5 bases). The germline gives CDR1 LGHNA, CDR2 YNFKEQ. The CDR3 is 14 amino acids. Trimming stripped 0 bases from V and 3 bases from J, with 8 bases between. The CDR3 sequence is CASSQDQGHYGYTF. CDR3 DNA: TGTGCCAGCAGCCAAGATCAGGGACACTATGGCTACACCTTC.

In its sample, this clonotype was seen many times. The rearrangement uses TRBV25-1 and TRBJ1-3, with D possibly matching TRBD1 (6 bases). Per germline, CDR1 MGHDK and CDR2 SYGVNS. CDR3 size: 14 residues. The germline V and J ends were trimmed by 6 bases and 0 bases, with 9 bases remaining between them. For the CDR3, the DNA is TGTGCCAGCAGCCCGGGGGCCTCTGGAAACACCATATATTTT. Amino acids: CASSPGASGNTIYF.

V is TRBV12-3 or TRBV12-4 and J is TRBJ2-5; D is possibly TRBD2 (6 bases). This CDR3 contains 14 residues. Trimming removed 7 bases at V and 2 bases at J, with 14 bases between. CDR3 DNA: TGTGCCAGCACCGTAAGCGGGTTACAAGAGACCCAGTACTTC. As protein: CASTVSGLQETQYF.

The chain employs TRBV9 and TRBJ1-2; D possibly corresponds to TRBD1 (6 bases). The CDR3 covers 14 residues. CDR1 and CDR2 (germline): SGDLS, YYNGEE. V lost 2 bases and J lost 7, with 15 bases in between. The CDR3 spells CASSVPGTMGGYTF. The CDR3 DNA sequence: TGTGCCAGCAGCGTCCCAGGGACAATGGGTGGCTACACCTTC.

This sequence joins TRBV14 and TRBJ1-2, with D tentatively TRBD1 (6 bases). CDR1 and CDR2 from the germline V gene are SGHDN and FVKESK. Between the trimmed V and J ends, which lost 3 bases and 5 bases, there was a span of 22 bases. The CDR3 covers 17 residues. The CDR3 is CASSQRGPPKEGYGYTF. DNA of the CDR3: TGTGCCAGCAGCCAGCGGGGGCCGCCGAAGGAGGGGTATGGCTACACCTTC.

This clonotype occurred a few times. CDR3 sequence: CSVDPGLEGPQQYF. The CDR3 DNA reads as TGCAGCGTAGACCCGGGACTAGAGGGACCTCAGCAGTACTTC. The V and J genes are TRBV29-1 and TRBJ2-7; 8 bases are shared with TRBD2. J was trimmed by 8 bases and V by 6 bases; bases with no gene match: 15. Per the germline V gene, CDR1 is SQVTM and CDR2 is ANQGSEA. The CDR3 has 14 amino acids.

On this clonotype itself: This may stem from a read error, because a much larger clone lies one nucleotide away. J is TRBJ2-7 and V is TRBV10-3; the D gene is possibly TRBD2 (6 bases). From germline, CDR1 is ENHRY and CDR2 SYGVKD. Deletions cut 6 bases from V and 6 bases from J, with 15 bases between. This CDR3 is built from 13 residues. CDR3 loop: CAISRDSLPEQYF. The CDR3 DNA reads TGTGCCATCAGCAGGGACTCGCTGCCCGAGCAGTACTTC.

The rearrangement joins TRBV5-1 to TRBJ2-5; D unclear. With 0 bases removed from V and 4 bases from J, the gap between germline ends came to 10 bases. CDR3 length: 14 amino acids. Germline V gene data show CDR1 as SGHRS and CDR2 as YFSETQ. CDR3 in DNA: TGCGCCAGCAGCTTGGAAGGATGGGCAGAGACCCAGTACTTC. It encodes CASSLEGWAETQYF.

The sample holds many counts of this clonotype. The genes are TRBV29-1 and TRBJ1-5; D uncertain. Germline V gene sequence: CDR1 SQVTM, CDR2 ANQGSEA. CDR3 length: 13 residues. V shed 4 bases and J shed 3 bases, with 10 bases lying between them. The CDR3 reads CSVVETINQPQHF. The CDR3 DNA follows: TGCAGCGTTGTTGAGACCATCAATCAGCCCCAGCATTTT.